What follows are 27 T cell receptor beta chains derived from one specimen sequenced in a study of Ad26.COV2.S vaccination and SARS-CoV-2 variants. Treatment described: about 20 received Ad26.COV2.S at low or high dose, single or two shots; 5 received placebo; per-sample allocation not given. The samples date from day 63 after the first vaccine or placebo injection. The protocol was immunoSEQ multiplex PCR, while the TCRdb copy is restricted to in-frame clones and leaves out a portion. The sample yields some 340,000 clones, around 85% seen once. The sample here was peripheral blood, taken in a trial of Ad26.COV2.S vaccine versus placebo. These receptors all stem from a person aged 18-60 years who received the Ad26.COV2.S COVID-19 vaccine or a placebo.

Here the CDR3 DNA reads TGTGCCAGTAGTAGCCAGGGGGGACAGCCCCAGCATTTT. Amino acid sequence: CASSSQGGQPQHF. The genes are TRBV19 and TRBJ1-5, with 7 bases that match TRBD1. In germline, CDR1 is LNHDA, CDR2 SQIVND (reference sequence). The J segment lost 7 bases and the V segment lost 4 bases, leaving 4 bases of the junction unmatched. The CDR3 sequence is 13 residues long.

The CDR3 spells CAWSVSPFWSGHEQYF. For the CDR3, the DNA is TGTGCCTGGAGTGTTTCTCCCTTCTGGTCAGGCCACGAGCAGTACTTC. V usage is TRBV30 and J usage is TRBJ2-7, with unresolved D. The CDR3 runs to 16 residues. V lost 0 bases and J 5 bases, leaving 20 bases between the germline ends. The V gene's germline CDR1 is GTSNPN and CDR2 SVGIG (reference sequence).

This chain joins TRBV5-1 and TRBJ1-1, with D possibly TRBD1 on 6 matching bases. The CDR3 has 15 residues. Germline V CDR1 and CDR2: SGHRS, YFSETQ. The V end lost 4 bases, the J end lost 1 base, and 14 bases lay between the germline ends. The CDR3 region is CASSPKPGQNTEAFF. The CDR3 DNA reads as TGCGCCAGCAGCCCCAAGCCGGGACAGAACACTGAAGCTTTCTTT. Filled out from reference TRBV5-1 and TRBJ1-1, the complete variable domain reads KAGVTQTPRYLIKTRGQQVTLSCSPISGHRSVSWYQQTPGQGLQFLFEYFSETQRNKGNFPGRFSGRQFSNSRSEMNVSTLELGDSALYLCASSPKPGQNTEAFFGQGTRLTVV.

The chain recombines TRBV11-3 with TRBJ1-1, with no clear D. V lost 4 bases to trimming and J lost 5 bases, with 11 bases between them. There are 13 residues in the CDR3. Germline lookup yields CDR1 SGHNT and CDR2 YENEEA. CDR3 DNA sequence: TGTGCCAGCAGCTCGTATGACAAAACTGAAGCTTTCTTT. This encodes CASSSYDKTEAFF.

V is TRBV3-1 (or the pseudogene TRBV3-2) and J is TRBJ1-6, with 10 nucleotides matching TRBD1. Per the germline V gene, CDR1 is LGHDT and CDR2 is YNNKEL (reference sequence). The V and J ends lost 4 bases and 11 bases, in that order; junction bases with no gene match: 5. The CDR3 is made up of 14 amino acids. The CDR3 coding sequence is TGTGCCAGCAGCCTGGGACAGGGGTCGCCACCCCTCCACTTT. This translates into CASSLGQGSPPLHF.

The rearrangement uses TRBV7-3 and TRBJ2-2; D ambiguous. Germline lookup yields CDR1 SGHTA and CDR2 FQGTGA. The V and J ends lost 4 bases and 1 base respectively, with 4 bases between them. This CDR3 is 13 amino acids long. CDR3 sequence: CASSSLNTGELFF. The CDR3, as DNA: TGTGCCAGCAGCTCCCTGAACACCGGGGAGCTGTTTTTT.

This clone occurred once. The gene calls are TRBV6-6 and TRBJ1-1; D unclear. The germline gives CDR1 MNHNY, CDR2 SVGAGI (reference sequence). The CDR3 consists of 12 residues. The germline V and J ends were trimmed by 7 bases and 0 bases, with 6 bases remaining between them. The CDR3 DNA reads TGTGCCAGCAACCGACTGAACACTGAAGCTTTCTTT. It codes for CASNRLNTEAFF.

This clone was recorded a few times. Additional DNA sequences in this sample encode the identical CDR3. This chain connects TRBV5-5 to TRBJ1-1; D not certain. V lost 0 bases to trimming and J lost 3 bases, with 6 bases between them. The CDR3 loop spans 13 amino acids. From germline, CDR1 is SGHKS and CDR2 YYEKEE (reference sequence). CDR3 loop: CASSLVGDTEAFF. The CDR3 region has the DNA TGTGCCAGCAGCTTGGTCGGGGACACTGAAGCTTTCTTT.

The rearrangement uses TRBV27 and TRBJ2-1; tentative D call: TRBD1 (5 bases). CDR3 size: 14 residues. V lost 2 bases to trimming and J lost 4 bases, with 9 bases between them. Germline assignment: CDR1 MNHEY and CDR2 SMNVEV (reference sequence). CDR3 loop: CASSLSRGYNEQFF. The CDR3 DNA follows: TGTGCCAGCAGTTTAAGTAGGGGATACAATGAGCAGTTCTTC.

The V and J genes are TRBV15 and TRBJ2-1; D possibly uses TRBD1 or TRBD2 (5 bases each). The CDR3 totals 13 residues. Between the trimmed V and J ends, which lost 0 bases and 9 bases, there was a span of 9 bases. Germline-derived CDR1 and CDR2 are LNHNV and YYDKDF (reference sequence). The CDR3 DNA reads as TGTGCCACCAGCAGAGAGAGGGGTCTTGAGCAGTTCTTC. This translates into CATSRERGLEQFF.

This chain joins TRBV7-9 and TRBJ2-7; a possible D gene is TRBD1 (6 bases). This CDR3 comprises 14 residues. Trimming shortened V by 8 bases and J by 8 bases, and 22 bases separated the two germline ends. CDR1 is SEHNR and CDR2 is FQNEAQ in the germline V gene (reference sequence). Written as DNA, the CDR3 is TGTGCCAGCTCCCAAGTTGGGGGCGTAGGGAAGCAGTACTTC. Its translation is CASSQVGGVGKQYF.

This rearrangement joins TRBV28 to TRBJ2-7, with D perhaps TRBD1 or TRBD2 (6 bases each). This CDR3 spans 12 amino acids. The germline V gene encodes CDR1 MDHEN and CDR2 SYDVKM. V was cut by 7 bases and J by 0 bases, with 7 bases left in between. CDR3 in amino acids: CASKGGSYEQYF. CDR3 coding DNA: TGTGCCAGCAAGGGGGGCTCCTACGAGCAGTACTTC.

The chain couples TRBV6-5 to TRBJ1-6; D gene uncertain. Per the germline V gene, CDR1 is MNHEY and CDR2 is SVGAGI. The CDR3 length is 15 residues. V was pared by 8 bases and J by 5 bases, with 16 bases between. Here the CDR3 reads CASGYSQPDNSPLHF. As DNA, the CDR3 is TGTGCCAGCGGATATTCGCAGCCCGATAATTCACCCCTCCACTTT.

The rearrangement joins TRBV3-1 (or the pseudogene TRBV3-2) to TRBJ2-5, with 9 nucleotides matching TRBD2. This CDR3 is 15 amino acids long. CDR1 and CDR2 from the germline V gene are LGHDT and YNNKEL (reference sequence). V lost 4 bases, J lost 11 bases, and 14 bases stayed unmatched. The CDR3 reads CASSPSWGLASFQYF. DNA for the CDR3: TGTGCCAGCAGCCCCTCTTGGGGACTAGCCTCCTTTCAGTACTTC.

This clone was seen a single time. The rearrangement links TRBV29-1 to TRBJ2-5, with unresolved D. The length of the CDR3 is 12 residues. V dropped 1 base and J dropped 0 bases, with 3 bases sitting between them. The germline V gene has CDR1 SQVTM and CDR2 ANQGSEA. CDR3 region: CSVEGYQETQYF. CDR3 DNA: TGCAGCGTTGAAGGGTACCAAGAGACCCAGTACTTC.

V and J are TRBV28 and TRBJ1-2; the match to TRBD1 covers 8 bases. V lost 5 bases to trimming and J lost 2 bases; unmatched junction nucleotides: 10. CDR3 length: 16 amino acids. Germline V gene data show CDR1 as MDHEN and CDR2 as SYDVKM. The CDR3 coding sequence is TGTGCCAGCAGTCCGCACCGTGGACAGGGAAACTATGGCTACACCTTC. Amino acid sequence: CASSPHRGQGNYGYTF.

In its sample, this clone was seen once. This chain uses TRBV19 with TRBJ2-3, with 11 bases lining up with TRBD2. Germline CDR1 reads LNHDA; CDR2 reads SQIVND (reference sequence). Trimming at V came to 5 bases and at J to 2 bases, leaving 3 bases not matched to a gene. The CDR3 has 15 amino acids. CDR3 bases: TGTGCCAGTAGTTTACTAGCGGGGGACACAGATACGCAGTATTTT. It translates to CASSLLAGDTDTQYF. The full variable domain, rest sourced from reference TRBV19 and TRBJ2-3, is DGGITQSPKYLFRKEGQNVTLSCEQNLNHDAMYWYRQDPGQGLRLIYYSQIVNDFQKGDIAEGYSVSREKKESFPLTVTSAQKNPTAFYLCASSLLAGDTDTQYFGPGTRLTVL.

The chain uses TRBV27 and TRBJ2-5; possibly TRBD2 for D (5 bases). There are 13 residues in the CDR3. Trimming took off 3 bases at V and 4 bases at J, with 9 bases between the two ends. Germline V gives CDR1 MNHEY, CDR2 SMNVEV (reference sequence). CDR3 nucleotide sequence: TGTGCCAGCAGTTTCGGACTTTCAGAGACCCAGTACTTC. Its protein product is CASSFGLSETQYF.

This chain connects TRBV14 to TRBJ2-5; D not certain. With 3 bases removed from V and 6 bases from J, the gap between germline ends came to 8 bases. This CDR3 contains 12 residues. Germline V gene data show CDR1 as SGHDN and CDR2 as FVKESK. CDR3 region: CASSHRRQTQYF. In nucleotides, the CDR3 is TGTGCCAGCAGCCACAGGCGGCAGACCCAGTACTTC.

This clone was counted once. This chain joins TRBV12-3 or TRBV12-4 and TRBJ2-3, with D unresolved. The CDR3 is made up of 13 amino acids. V lost 6 bases, J lost 4 bases, and 11 bases lay in between. This chain's CDR3 is CASRASPADTQYF. The CDR3 bases are TGTGCCAGCAGAGCCTCTCCCGCAGATACGCAGTATTTT.

The rearrangement uses TRBV19 and TRBJ1-5, with D possibly matching TRBD1 (6 bases). Deletions cut 2 bases from V and 6 bases from J, with 11 bases between. The CDR3 covers 14 residues. Germline CDR1 and CDR2: LNHDA and SQIVND (reference sequence). In nucleotides, the CDR3 is TGTGCCAGTAGTATATCAGGGGCCCCTCAGCCCCAGCATTTT. The encoded protein is CASSISGAPQPQHF. Using reference TRBV19 and TRBJ1-5 for the parts outside the CDR3, the full variable domain is DGGITQSPKYLFRKEGQNVTLSCEQNLNHDAMYWYRQDPGQGLRLIYYSQIVNDFQKGDIAEGYSVSREKKESFPLTVTSAQKNPTAFYLCASSISGAPQPQHFGDGTRLSIL.

This clone occurred a few times. The chain couples TRBV6-5 to TRBJ2-1; perhaps TRBD2 as D (5 bases). The CDR3 totals 14 residues. V lost 5 bases to trimming and J lost 1 base, with 9 bases between them. Per germline, CDR1 MNHEY and CDR2 SVGAGI. The CDR3 DNA is TGTGCCAGCAGTCTCCGGGGTTCCTACAATGAGCAGTTCTTC. Residues: CASSLRGSYNEQFF.

This clone came up a few times. This chain joins TRBV6-5 and TRBJ2-1, with TRBD1 matching over 7 bases. CDR3 length: 15 residues. V shed 6 bases and J 3 bases; nucleotides not matched to a gene: 8. Germline V lookup: CDR1 MNHEY, CDR2 SVGAGI. The CDR3 here is CASSSTGVGYNEQFF. In DNA, the CDR3 is TGTGCCAGCAGCTCTACAGGGGTCGGCTACAATGAGCAGTTCTTC.

This chain links TRBV10-1 with TRBJ2-3; TRBD2 is a possible D gene (6 bases). Trimming cost V 2 bases and J 0 bases, with 15 bases left between them. Germline assignment: CDR1 WNHNN and CDR2 SYGVQD (reference sequence). The CDR3 runs to 17 residues. The CDR3 protein is CASSEDPGLLSTDTQYF. The CDR3 DNA reads TGCGCCAGCAGTGAGGATCCGGGACTTCTTAGCACAGATACGCAGTATTTT.

The V call is TRBV5-1, the J call TRBJ2-3; TRBD2 might be the D (5 bases). The CDR3 has 16 amino acids. V lost 0 bases and J lost 3, with 14 bases in between. The V gene's germline CDR1 is SGHRS and CDR2 YFSETQ. The CDR3 protein is CASSLGPSRATDTQYF. CDR3 DNA sequence: TGCGCCAGCAGCTTGGGGCCCTCGAGGGCTACAGATACGCAGTATTTT. Looking up the rest from reference TRBV5-1 and TRBJ2-3 gives the full variable domain: KAGVTQTPRYLIKTRGQQVTLSCSPISGHRSVSWYQQTPGQGLQFLFEYFSETQRNKGNFPGRFSGRQFSNSRSEMNVSTLELGDSALYLCASSLGPSRATDTQYFGPGTRLTVL.

The chain carries TRBV6-5 and TRBJ1-6; no definite D call. The germline V gene has CDR1 MNHEY and CDR2 SVGAGI. This CDR3 is built from 16 residues. V lost 0 bases, J lost 8 bases, and 14 bases lay in between. CDR3 protein: CASSYSIVGFDSPLHF. CDR3 bases: TGTGCCAGCAGTTACTCGATTGTCGGATTTGATTCACCCCTCCACTTT.

The rearrangement uses TRBV19 and TRBJ2-5; possibly TRBD1 or TRBD2 for D (6 bases each). The germline V and J ends were trimmed by 7 bases and 5 bases, with 11 bases remaining between them. This CDR3 region has 12 residues. Germline values: CDR1 LNHDA, CDR2 SQIVND (reference sequence). The CDR3 spells CASNRAGETQYF. CDR3 DNA: TGTGCCAGTAACAGGGCGGGGGAGACCCAGTACTTC. The full variable domain, in which reference TRBV19 and TRBJ2-5 provide the parts outside the CDR3, is DGGITQSPKYLFRKEGQNVTLSCEQNLNHDAMYWYRQDPGQGLRLIYYSQIVNDFQKGDIAEGYSVSREKKESFPLTVTSAQKNPTAFYLCASNRAGETQYFGPGTRLLVL.